The clone carrying this T cell receptor (beta chain) was counted once. This entry is derived from a study of blood T cell repertoires in COVID-19. Per the authors' pipeline: The assay estimated nucleated cells by amplifying reference gene primers. Clones were sequenced by immunoSEQ multiplex PCR, and TCRdb holds only the in-frame ones, with some missing. From that table come the V and J calls and clone size; the DNA was used to work out D and trimming. The sample has tens of thousands of clones; approximately 89% are singletons. The sample was peripheral blood. The receptor's source is a human donor in a cohort sampled during active COVID-19.

The chain's CDR3 is CASSLGADRANYGYTF. The CDR3 region has the DNA TGTGCCAGCAGCTTAGGAGCGGACAGGGCTAACTATGGCTACACCTTC. J is TRBJ1-2 and V is TRBV11-2; 8 positions match TRBD1. This CDR3 has 16 amino acids. Germline trimming cut 1 base from V and 0 bases from J; bases unmatched to any gene: 4. Germline CDR1 and CDR2: SGHAT and FQNNGV.